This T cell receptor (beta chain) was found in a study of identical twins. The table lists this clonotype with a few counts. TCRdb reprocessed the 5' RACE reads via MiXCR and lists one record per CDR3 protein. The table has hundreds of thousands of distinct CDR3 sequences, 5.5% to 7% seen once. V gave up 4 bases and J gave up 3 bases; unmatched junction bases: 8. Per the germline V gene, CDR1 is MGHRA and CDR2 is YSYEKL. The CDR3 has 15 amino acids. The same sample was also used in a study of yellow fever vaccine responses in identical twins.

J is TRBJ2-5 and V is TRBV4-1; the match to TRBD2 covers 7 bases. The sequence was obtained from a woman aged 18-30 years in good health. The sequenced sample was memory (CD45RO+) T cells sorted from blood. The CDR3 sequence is CASSPPGGREETQYF. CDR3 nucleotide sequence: TGCGCCAGCAGCCCACCCGGGGGGAGAGAAGAGACCCAGTACTTC.